These 17 T cell receptor beta chains were sequenced from one sample in a study of regulatory T cells in long-lasting Graves disease (dated by TCRdb to the early 2020s). The time point label here, explained by the study, means: newly diagnosed GD, antithyroid drugs for less than 3 months. RNA was extracted from PBMCs in TRIzol for both TCR sequencing and RNA sequencing. The library was obtained by multiplex PCR. Sequencing instrument: Illumina HiSeq 4000. TCR beta libraries were built with iRepertoire HTBI primers and Arm-PCR amplification of CDR3 regions. TCRdb took the public reads, trimmed them with fastp at Q25, ran MiXCR for clone calling and kept in-frame beta chains. Rows merge per CDR3 protein into single entries with the most common DNA and genes. The sample table holds 360,000 or so distinct CDR3 sequences, of which over 15% were seen once. The top ten clonotypes cover 25% to 30% of the sample.

Separately, the same data were catalogued under a study of T cells in Graves' hyperthyroidism and ophthalmopathy.

The sequenced sample was peripheral blood mononuclear cells (PBMCs), obtained at new diagnosis, from a patient treated with antithyroid drugs. The receptors shown here come from a man aged 35 to 55 with Graves disease. Donor details come from another sample of the same person, matched by shared clones.

This chain uses TRBV27 with TRBJ2-2; D gene ambiguous. Germline values: CDR1 MNHEY, CDR2 SMNVEV (reference sequence). The CDR3 loop spans 17 amino acids. The V end was cut by 3 bases, the J end by 6 bases, with 20 bases between. CDR3 DNA: TGTGCCAGCAGTTTCTCAGCGACGGAGAGAAGGTCCGGGGAGCTGTTTTTT. Amino acid sequence: CASSFSATERRSGELFF.

This clonotype occurred many times. V is TRBV12-3 or TRBV12-4 and J is TRBJ2-3; D gene ambiguous. The CDR3 totals 12 residues. The V end was cut by 3 bases, the J end by 6 bases, with 7 bases between. CDR3 amino acids: CASSFFSDTQYF. The CDR3 nucleotides read TGTGCCAGCAGTTTTTTTTCGGATACGCAGTATTTT.

The chain recombines TRBV20-1 with TRBJ2-1, with TRBD2 identical over 14 bases. Trimming at V came to 3 bases and at J to 6 bases, leaving 7 bases not matched to a gene. Looked up from germline, CDR1 is DFQATT and CDR2 is SNEGSKA (reference sequence). The CDR3 has 16 residues. CDR3 nucleotides: TGCAGTGCTAGGCCCCCGACTAGCGGGGGGGCCAATGAGCAGTTCTTC. Translating gives CSARPPTSGGANEQFF.

This clonotype was counted ten times or more. As DNA, the CDR3 is TGTGCCAGCAGTACCGGGAGGCCCGGCAAGTACTTC. Its translation is CASSTGRPGKYF. This chain connects TRBV28 to TRBJ2-5, with 7 bases matching TRBD2. The junction had 9 bases not matched to a gene; V was cut back by 5 bases and J by 12 bases. The CDR3 sequence is 12 residues long. Per germline, CDR1 MDHEN and CDR2 SYDVKM.

This clonotype was counted only a few times. This chain connects TRBV7-9 to TRBJ1-2; D might be TRBD1 (5 bases). V was pared by 8 bases and J by 4 bases, with 14 bases between. This CDR3 spans 13 amino acids. Looked up from germline, CDR1 is SEHNR and CDR2 is FQNEAQ (reference sequence). This chain's CDR3 is CASGPGEIYGYTF. DNA of the CDR3: TGTGCCAGCGGACCGGGGGAGATCTATGGCTACACCTTC.

This clonotype was seen more than once but under ten times. The V and J genes are TRBV7-6 and TRBJ2-7; 9 nucleotides align to TRBD2. CDR1 is SGHVS and CDR2 is FNYEAQ in the germline V gene. This CDR3 region has 16 residues. J gave up 4 bases and V 5 bases, and 12 bases lay outside the gene matches. In nucleotides, the CDR3 is TGTGCCAGCAGCCCGGGGGATAGCGGGGGAACGTACGAGCAGTACTTC. Translating gives CASSPGDSGGTYEQYF.

This clonotype occurred once. V gene TRBV28 combines with J gene TRBJ2-1; 11 bases agree with TRBD2. Germline V CDR1 and CDR2: MDHEN, SYDVKM. The CDR3 is 17 amino acids. V gave up 3 bases and J gave up 4 bases; unmatched junction bases: 8. CDR3 residues: CASSFETASGRYNEQFF. The CDR3 DNA follows: TGTGCCAGCAGTTTTGAGACCGCTAGCGGGAGGTACAATGAGCAGTTCTTC.

This clonotype has a handful of counts. At one of its ends the junction is not consistent with the germline gene, which may arise from a read error. V is TRBV11-2 and J is TRBJ2-1, with D perhaps matching TRBD2 (6 bases). The J call may be in error: the DNA end matches TRBJ2-3 better. Germline CDR1 is SGHAT and CDR2 is FQNNGV. The CDR3 extends over 14 amino acids. CDR3 sequence: CAGSRPAGGDTQYF. The CDR3 DNA sequence: TGTGCCGGCAGCCGCCCAGCCGGGGGAGATACGCAGTATTTT.

In this sample, this clonotype turned up many times. The chain is built from TRBV5-1 and TRBJ2-6; the D call may be TRBD1 or TRBD2 (5 bases each). Trimming removed 0 bases from V and 0 bases from J, with 7 bases in between. CDR1 SGHRS and CDR2 YFSETQ come from the germline V gene. This CDR3 is 16 amino acids long. DNA of the CDR3: TGCGCCAGCAGCTTGGTTGGGGGCTCTGGGGCCAACGTCCTGACTTTC. Protein product: CASSLVGGSGANVLTF.

The chain has TRBV9 and TRBJ2-1; 12 bases agree with TRBD2. CDR3 size: 15 residues. Germline V CDR1 and CDR2: SGDLS, YYNGEE. V shed 6 bases and J 6 bases; nucleotides not matched to a gene: 7. The CDR3 protein is CASNPTSGGINEQFF. Written as DNA, the CDR3 is TGTGCCAGCAATCCGACTAGCGGGGGAATCAATGAGCAGTTCTTC.

This clonotype has a count of ten or more. The rearrangement joins TRBV2 to TRBJ2-2, with 7 nucleotides matching TRBD2. Germline V gives CDR1 SNHLY, CDR2 FYNNEI. Unmatched junction bases numbered 10, after V lost 7 bases and J lost 5 bases. The CDR3 loop spans 15 amino acids. This CDR3 is CASTRDAGGTGELFF. The CDR3 DNA reads TGTGCCAGCACCAGGGACGCCGGGGGGACCGGGGAGCTGTTTTTT.

This clonotype was seen a handful of times. A read error may account for a junction end that differs from germline. V gene TRBV5-1 combines with J gene TRBJ1-4; TRBD1 matches at 10 bases. Germline loops: CDR1 SGHRS, CDR2 YFSETQ. The CDR3 has 14 residues. This chain's CDR3 is CASNLGQGNEKLFF. CDR3 coding DNA: TGCGCCAGCAACTTGGGACAGGGGAATGAAAAACTGTTTTTT. Complete variable domain (other parts from reference TRBV5-1 and TRBJ1-4): KAGVTQTPRYLIKTRGQQVTLSCSPISGHRSVSWYQQTPGQGLQFLFEYFSETQRNKGNFPGRFSGRQFSNSRSEMNVSTLELGDSALYLCASNLGQGNEKLFFGSGTQLSVL.

To note about this clonotype: This may be a read error, as it is one base from a much larger clone. The chain joins TRBV7-2 to TRBJ2-5; 15 bases map to TRBD2. The CDR3 covers 18 residues. V was clipped by 1 base and J by 2 bases; unmatched bases: 5. Germline CDR1 SGHTA, CDR2 FQGNSA. This CDR3 reads CASSLVGTSGGPQETQYF. Here the CDR3 DNA reads TGTGCCAGCAGCTTAGTGGGGACTAGCGGGGGGCCGCAAGAGACCCAGTACTTC.

Only a few counts were recorded for this clonotype. The chain employs TRBV28 and TRBJ2-1; 7 bases are shared with TRBD1. Unmatched junction bases numbered 3, after V lost 3 bases and J lost 4 bases. Germline V gene data show CDR1 as MDHEN and CDR2 as SYDVKM. This CDR3 spans 14 amino acids. The CDR3 DNA reads as TGTGCCAGCAGTTTTAGACAGGGATACAATGAGCAGTTCTTC. Its protein is CASSFRQGYNEQFF.

This clonotype was found many times. The V and J genes are TRBV12-3 or TRBV12-4 and TRBJ1-5; D is unresolved. V lost 5 bases and J lost 7, with 12 bases in between. The CDR3 sequence is 13 residues long. Written as DNA, the CDR3 is TGTGCCAGCAGTGGCATGGGTGGACAGCCCCAGCATTTT. Residues: CASSGMGGQPQHF.

This clonotype was seen at least ten times. The gene calls are TRBV20-1 and TRBJ2-3, with TRBD1 matching 10 bases. V shed 3 bases, J shed 7 bases, and the junction held 7 bases outside the gene matches. This CDR3 comprises 14 residues. The V gene's germline CDR1 is DFQATT and CDR2 SNEGSKA (reference sequence). This CDR3 reads CSASRQGALNTQYF. DNA of the CDR3: TGCAGTGCTAGTAGACAGGGGGCGCTGAATACGCAGTATTTT.

This clonotype has only a few counts. The gene calls are TRBV10-3 and TRBJ1-1; D not resolved. Germline V lookup: CDR1 ENHRY, CDR2 SYGVKD. CDR3 length equals 13 residues. With 4 bases removed from V and 3 bases from J, the gap between germline ends came to 9 bases. The CDR3 nucleotides are TGTGCCATCAGTGTAGGGTTAGACACTGAAGCTTTCTTT. Its protein product is CAISVGLDTEAFF.